One and the same sample provided the 18 T cell receptor beta chains below, sequenced in a study of blood T cell repertoires in COVID-19. The data were produced by immunoSEQ multiplex PCR, yet TCRdb's version contains in-frame clones alone and is incomplete. Here the sample spans roughly 150,000 clones, around four fifths being singletons. Sequenced: peripheral blood. Receptors originate from a woman at least 80 years old with COVID-19, enrolled during active disease.

The rearrangement links TRBV12-2 to TRBJ1-2. TRBV12-2 constitutes a pseudogene. This CDR3 has 15 residues. CDR3 in amino acids: CASRLFAGGVTGYTF. The CDR3 DNA sequence: TGTGCAAGTCGCTTATTTGCGGGGGGGGTCACCGGCTACACCTTC.

The genes are TRBV18 and TRBJ1-1, with a weak D call TRBD1 (5 bases). CDR1 and CDR2 (germline): KGHSH, LQKENI. The V end lost 5 bases, the J end lost 7 bases, and 8 bases lay between the germline ends. The CDR3 spans 11 residues. CDR3 nucleotides: TGTGCCAGCTCAGCAGACAGTGAAGCTTTCTTT. Its translation is CASSADSEAFF.

The CDR3 sequence is CASSLDRLAVNTGELFF. CDR3 nucleotide sequence: TGTGCCAGCAGCTTGGACCGACTAGCGGTGAACACCGGGGAGCTGTTTTTT. The chain has TRBV5-4 and TRBJ2-2, with 9 bases matching TRBD2. V lost 0 bases to trimming and J lost 1 base; unmatched junction nucleotides: 4. Looked up from germline, CDR1 is SGHNT and CDR2 is YYREEE (reference sequence). CDR3 length: 17 residues.

The J gene is TRBJ2-2, the V gene TRBV5-1; TRBD2 aligns across 7 bases. The V and J ends lost 6 bases and 0 bases, in that order; junction bases with no gene match: 2. CDR1 is SGHRS and CDR2 is YFSETQ in the germline V gene. The CDR3 contains 14 residues. The CDR3 region is CASKGTTNTGELFF. CDR3 sequence (DNA): TGCGCCAGCAAAGGGACTACGAACACCGGGGAGCTGTTTTTT.

V is TRBV25-1 and J is TRBJ2-3; a weak D match, TRBD2 (7 bases). The germline V gene encodes CDR1 MGHDK and CDR2 SYGVNS. Trimming stripped 1 base from V and 3 bases from J, with 14 bases between. The CDR3 has 16 amino acids. The CDR3 DNA sequence: TGTGCCAGCAGTGAATTACCGGGGAGGGGGACAGATACGCAGTATTTT. Translated, it gives CASSELPGRGTDTQYF.

The genes are TRBV19 and TRBJ1-2; 7 bases line up with TRBD1. The CDR3 covers 13 residues. V shed 7 bases, J shed 6 bases, and the junction held 8 bases outside the gene matches. Per germline, CDR1 LNHDA and CDR2 SQIVND (reference sequence). The CDR3 reads CASTLTGFHGYTF. In DNA form, the CDR3 reads TGTGCCAGTACCCTGACAGGGTTCCATGGCTACACCTTC. The full variable domain, completed using reference TRBV19 and TRBJ1-2, is DGGITQSPKYLFRKEGQNVTLSCEQNLNHDAMYWYRQDPGQGLRLIYYSQIVNDFQKGDIAEGYSVSREKKESFPLTVTSAQKNPTAFYLCASTLTGFHGYTFGSGTRLTVV.

This clone came up once. The rearrangement links TRBV29-1 to TRBJ2-5; weak D call: TRBD2 (6 bases). Trimming shortened V by 3 bases and J by 5 bases, and 16 bases separated the two germline ends. Per germline, CDR1 SQVTM and CDR2 ANQGSEA. This CDR3 has 14 residues. CDR3 nucleotides: TGCAGCGTTGAGGTTTGGCAGGAGGGGGAGACCCAGTACTTC. It translates to CSVEVWQEGETQYF.

The J gene is TRBJ2-5, the V gene TRBV5-1; tentatively, D is TRBD1 (6 bases). Germline V gives CDR1 SGHRS, CDR2 YFSETQ. The V gene lost 4 bases and the J gene lost 5 bases, with 18 bases spanning the gap. This CDR3 has 15 residues. CDR3 in DNA: TGCGCCAGCAGCGTTACAGGGCGGTGGATGGAGACCCAGTACTTC. Residues: CASSVTGRWMETQYF.

This clone has just one count. V is TRBV2 and J is TRBJ2-5, with 7 bases fitting TRBD1. In germline, CDR1 is SNHLY, CDR2 FYNNEI. The J segment lost 2 bases and the V segment lost 6 bases, leaving 0 bases of the junction unmatched. This CDR3 has 12 residues. The CDR3 DNA is TGTGCCAGCAGGGACAGGCAAGAGACCCAGTACTTC. It yields the protein CASRDRQETQYF.

Here the CDR3 DNA reads TGTGCCAGCAGCGGTGGGGGGAGCTCCTACGAGCAGTACTTC. Protein sequence: CASSGGGSSYEQYF. V and J are TRBV7-9 and TRBJ2-7, with D possibly TRBD2 on 6 matching bases. V was trimmed by 5 bases and J by 0 bases, leaving 11 bases between them. Germline-derived CDR1 and CDR2 are SEHNR and FQNEAQ (reference sequence). This CDR3 comprises 14 residues.

The chain carries TRBV3-1 (or the pseudogene TRBV3-2) and TRBJ2-3, with D possibly matching TRBD2 (6 bases). This CDR3 is 15 amino acids long. The V end lost 1 base, the J end lost 3 bases, and 11 bases lay between the germline ends. Germline loops: CDR1 LGHDT, CDR2 YNNKEL (reference sequence). CDR3 protein: CASSQAFGGTDTQYF. The CDR3 region has the DNA TGTGCCAGCAGCCAAGCCTTCGGGGGAACAGATACGCAGTATTTT.

The chain carries TRBV15 and TRBJ1-5; a weak D match, TRBD1 (5 bases). The CDR3 sequence is 14 residues long. V was trimmed by 0 bases and J by 3 bases, leaving 6 bases between them. Germline-derived CDR1 and CDR2 are LNHNV and YYDKDF (reference sequence). Written as DNA, the CDR3 is TGTGCCACCAGCAGAGACAGGGTCAATCAGCCCCAGCATTTT. It encodes CATSRDRVNQPQHF.

This chain uses TRBV28 with TRBJ2-1; 9 bases align to TRBD2. V lost 6 bases to trimming and J lost 5 bases; unmatched junction nucleotides: 5. Germline values: CDR1 MDHEN, CDR2 SYDVKM. The CDR3 covers 14 residues. In DNA, the CDR3 is TGTGCCAGCAGGAGGACTAGCGCCAACAATGAGCAGTTCTTC. Its translation: CASRRTSANNEQFF.

V usage is TRBV7-2 and J usage is TRBJ2-3, with D possibly matching TRBD2 (6 bases). The CDR3 has 15 amino acids. Germline-derived CDR1 and CDR2 are SGHTA and FQGNSA. The V end lost 0 bases, the J end lost 7 bases, and 14 bases lay between the germline ends. The chain's CDR3 is CASSLALEGSNTQYF. The CDR3 nucleotides are TGTGCCAGCAGCTTAGCGTTGGAGGGGTCGAATACGCAGTATTTT.

This clone occurred once. The chain carries TRBV7-9 and TRBJ1-6; TRBD1 is a possible D gene (5 bases). CDR1 SEHNR and CDR2 FQNEAQ come from the germline V gene (reference sequence). The V end lost 2 bases, the J end lost 6 bases, and 8 bases lay between the germline ends. This CDR3 has 14 amino acids. The CDR3 protein is CASSLRQSNSPLHF. The CDR3 DNA reads TGTGCCAGCAGCTTACGACAGTCTAATTCACCCCTCCACTTT.

The rearrangement uses TRBV5-1 and TRBJ2-7; TRBD2 matches 13 bases. V trimming: 0 bases; J trimming: 7 bases; junction bases outside the gene matches: 4. This CDR3 has 15 residues. From germline, CDR1 is SGHRS and CDR2 YFSETQ. CDR3 in DNA: TGCGCCAGCAGCTTGGGACTAGCGGGAGGTGGGGAGCAGTACTTC. Encoded protein: CASSLGLAGGGEQYF. Together with reference TRBV5-1 and TRBJ2-7, the CDR3 gives the full variable domain: KAGVTQTPRYLIKTRGQQVTLSCSPISGHRSVSWYQQTPGQGLQFLFEYFSETQRNKGNFPGRFSGRQFSNSRSEMNVSTLELGDSALYLCASSLGLAGGGEQYFGPGTRLTVT.

The chain has TRBV28 and TRBJ2-7, with D maybe TRBD2 (6 bases). There are 15 residues in the CDR3. V lost 7 bases, J lost 2 bases, and 18 bases lay in between. Germline CDR1 reads MDHEN; CDR2 reads SYDVKM. The CDR3 protein is CASNTYWDSTYEQYF. The CDR3 region has the DNA TGTGCCAGCAACACTTACTGGGACTCGACCTACGAGCAGTACTTC.

V usage is TRBV29-1 and J usage is TRBJ1-3; no clear D. Trimming removed 6 bases at V and 0 bases at J, with 21 bases between. The CDR3 spans 17 residues. In germline, CDR1 is SQVTM, CDR2 ANQGSEA. CDR3 nucleotides: TGCAGCGTGCTCGACCTCAGGCCCCCATCCTCTGGAAACACCATATATTTT. This translates into CSVLDLRPPSSGNTIYF.